The 27 T cell receptor beta chains given below trace back to one sample, sequenced in a study of cytomegalovirus exposure and HLA in healthy donors. The PCR made use of 60 Vbeta and 13 Jbeta primers. The data were produced by immunoSEQ multiplex PCR, yet TCRdb's version contains in-frame clones alone and is incomplete. The data contain about 97,000 clones, around 80% of them singletons. Sequenced: PBMCs. The source of these receptors is a male donor in good health and CMV-seropositive.

The sample holds a few counts of this clone. J is TRBJ1-1 and V is TRBV5-6, with 8 positions matching TRBD1. Germline V gives CDR1 SGHDT, CDR2 YYEEEE. The CDR3 spans 15 residues. V trimming: 4 bases; J trimming: 4 bases; junction bases outside the gene matches: 9. CDR3 sequence: CASSSRGRLGTEAFF. The CDR3 DNA follows: TGTGCCAGCAGCAGCAGGGGGCGCCTGGGCACTGAAGCTTTCTTT.

This clone was seen only a few times. The rearrangement joins TRBV4-1 to TRBJ1-2; 7 nucleotides agree with TRBD1. Trimming cost V 4 bases and J 5 bases; bases outside gene matches: 7. This CDR3 comprises 14 residues. Germline lookup yields CDR1 MGHRA and CDR2 YSYEKL. This chain's CDR3 is CASSPQGQSYGYTF. CDR3 bases: TGCGCCAGCAGCCCCCAGGGACAGAGTTATGGCTACACCTTC.

The chain joins TRBV12-5 to TRBJ2-7, with D possibly TRBD1 on 6 matching bases. Between the trimmed V and J ends, which lost 5 bases and 0 bases, there was a span of 20 bases. The germline CDR1 and CDR2 sequences are LGHNT and FRNRAP. CDR3 size: 17 residues. The CDR3 reads CASGTGLGLRYSYEQYF. CDR3 nucleotides: TGTGCTAGTGGTACAGGGTTAGGGCTCCGTTACTCCTACGAGCAGTACTTC.

V is TRBV11-3 and J is TRBJ2-7, with a tentative D call TRBD2 (6 bases). V was shortened by 1 base and J by 4 bases, with 8 bases between the two germline ends. Germline V CDR1 and CDR2: SGHNT, YENEEA. The CDR3 runs to 13 residues. CDR3: CASSLGREYEQYF. DNA of the CDR3: TGTGCCAGCAGCTTAGGACGGGAGTACGAGCAGTACTTC.

The V gene is TRBV5-1, the J gene TRBJ2-5; D might be TRBD1 (5 bases). CDR1 is SGHRS, CDR2 YFSETQ, per germline. The CDR3 length is 15 residues. Trimming cost V 7 bases and J 2 bases, with 18 bases left between them. CDR3 DNA: TGCGCCAGCGCCCTGTCAACAGGTCGACAAGAGACCCAGTACTTC. Translation gives CASALSTGRQETQYF.

The chain carries TRBV7-2 and TRBJ2-3; a weak D match, TRBD2 (6 bases). The CDR3 has 16 amino acids. With 2 bases removed from V and 6 bases from J, the gap between germline ends came to 18 bases. Looked up from germline, CDR1 is SGHTA and CDR2 is FQGNSA. The CDR3, as DNA: TGTGCCAGCAGCTTAAGGGGAACGGGGGAGCCTGATACGCAGTATTTT. Translated: CASSLRGTGEPDTQYF. Together with reference TRBV7-2 and TRBJ2-3, the CDR3 gives the full variable domain: GAGVSQSPSNKVTEKGKDVELRCDPISGHTALYWYRQSLGQGLEFLIYFQGNSAPDKSGLPSDRFSAERTGGSVSTLTIQRTQQEDSAVYLCASSLRGTGEPDTQYFGPGTRLTVL.

The chain employs TRBV11-2 and TRBJ2-7; maybe TRBD1 (5 bases). V was clipped by 1 base and J by 4 bases, with 11 bases between them. In germline, CDR1 is SGHAT, CDR2 FQNNGV. The CDR3 is 14 amino acids. In DNA form, the CDR3 reads TGTGCCAGCAGCTTAGGGCGACAGTTATACGAGCAGTACTTC. Amino acid sequence: CASSLGRQLYEQYF.

This sequence joins TRBV6-5 and TRBJ1-2; unclear D gene. V was trimmed by 2 bases and J by 5 bases, leaving 6 bases between them. This CDR3 is built from 12 residues. Germline V gene data show CDR1 as MNHEY and CDR2 as SVGAGI. CDR3 residues: CASSYGSYGYTF. The CDR3 nucleotides are TGTGCCAGCAGTTACGGCAGTTATGGCTACACCTTC.

The chain has TRBV27 and TRBJ1-1; no clear D gene. The CDR3 loop spans 14 amino acids. Deletions cut 0 bases from V and 7 bases from J, with 12 bases between. Per germline, CDR1 MNHEY and CDR2 SMNVEV (reference sequence). The CDR3, as DNA: TGTGCCAGCAGTTTATCGGAGGGCTCACTTGAAGCTTTCTTT. The encoded protein is CASSLSEGSLEAFF.

This clone was detected only once. The rearrangement uses TRBV7-9 and TRBJ1-1; 10 bases agree with TRBD1. Germline CDR1 reads SEHNR; CDR2 reads FQNEAQ (reference sequence). After removal of 5 bases from V and 4 bases from J, the junction contained 4 bases not matched to a gene. The CDR3 totals 14 residues. The CDR3 DNA reads as TGTGCCAGCAGCCCTCGGACAGGGGGCACTGAAGCTTTCTTT. It encodes CASSPRTGGTEAFF.

The table lists this clone with a few counts. This chain links TRBV21-1 with TRBJ2-3; the tabulated D call, TRBD2, remains unverified against the DNA. TRBV21-1 is an annotated pseudogene. This CDR3 is built from 14 residues. This CDR3 is CASRGGGCIDTQYF. CDR3 sequence (DNA): TGTGCCAGCAGGGGCGGGGGTTGTATAGATACGCAGTATTTT.

The V gene is TRBV29-1, the J gene TRBJ1-2; D is perhaps TRBD1 (5 bases). The CDR3 runs 14 residues. Trimming removed 4 bases from V and 0 bases from J, with 12 bases in between. Germline assignment: CDR1 SQVTM and CDR2 ANQGSEA. The CDR3 DNA reads as TGCAGCGTTGGCTCGGACACGACTAACTATGGCTACACCTTC. Protein product: CSVGSDTTNYGYTF.

This rearrangement joins TRBV13 to TRBJ2-1, with a possible D match to TRBD2 (5 bases). Germline CDR1 reads PRHDT; CDR2 reads FYEKMQ (reference sequence). Trimming took off 5 bases at V and 5 bases at J, with 16 bases between the two ends. This CDR3 is built from 15 residues. CDR3 sequence reads: CASSPAPGINNEQFF. The CDR3 DNA reads TGTGCCAGCAGCCCCGCTCCCGGGATTAACAATGAGCAGTTCTTC.

This chain links TRBV7-2 with TRBJ1-5; the D gene is possibly TRBD1 (6 bases). This CDR3 is built from 15 residues. Germline CDR1 reads SGHTA; CDR2 reads FQGNSA. The ends were cut back, 4 bases at V and 0 bases at J, with 10 bases in the middle. The CDR3 DNA sequence: TGTGCCAGCAGCTCGGGACAATATAGCAATCAGCCCCAGCATTTT. Its protein is CASSSGQYSNQPQHF.

V and J are TRBV25-1 and TRBJ1-5; possibly TRBD1 for D (5 bases). CDR3 size: 14 residues. Trimming took off 3 bases at V and 2 bases at J, with 8 bases between the two ends. Per the germline V gene, CDR1 is MGHDK and CDR2 is SYGVNS. For the CDR3, the DNA is TGTGCCAGCAGTGATAAGACAGGCAATCAGCCCCAGCATTTT. Its protein product is CASSDKTGNQPQHF. Complete variable domain (other parts from reference TRBV25-1 and TRBJ1-5): EADIYQTPRYLVIGTGKKITLECSQTMGHDKMYWYQQDPGMELHLIHYSYGVNSTEKGDLSSESTVSRIRTEHFPLTLESARPSHTSQYLCASSDKTGNQPQHFGDGTRLSIL.

Remarks on this clone: This specimen includes other DNA sequences encoding the same CDR3. V and J are TRBV30 and TRBJ1-6; a weak D match, TRBD1 (6 bases). Trimming left V 5 bases short and J 6 bases short, with 14 bases between. Per the germline V gene, CDR1 is GTSNPN and CDR2 is SVGIG (reference sequence). The CDR3 extends over 14 amino acids. The CDR3 region is CAWAEQGSNSPLHF. DNA of the CDR3: TGTGCCTGGGCGGAACAGGGCTCTAATTCACCCCTCCACTTT.

The chain has TRBV4-1 and TRBJ1-5; D is possibly TRBD1 (5 bases). V was trimmed by 4 bases and J by 0 bases, leaving 16 bases between them. Germline loops: CDR1 MGHRA, CDR2 YSYEKL. The CDR3 is made up of 17 amino acids. CDR3 nucleotide sequence: TGCGCCAGCAGCCGATCTGGGCAGGGCCTTAGCAATCAGCCCCAGCATTTT. Its protein product is CASSRSGQGLSNQPQHF.

The chain has TRBV2 and TRBJ1-4; D possibly corresponds to TRBD1 (5 bases). This CDR3 has 13 residues. V was cut by 4 bases and J by 5 bases, with 8 bases left in between. CDR1 and CDR2 from the germline V gene are SNHLY and FYNNEI. In nucleotides, the CDR3 is TGTGCCAGCAGTGGTGGGGGGAATGAAAAACTGTTTTTT. Amino acid sequence: CASSGGGNEKLFF.

This clone was detected a few times. The chain uses TRBV19 and TRBJ2-3, with D possibly TRBD2 on 6 matching bases. Germline assignment: CDR1 LNHDA and CDR2 SQIVND (reference sequence). Trimming removed 5 bases from V and 2 bases from J, with 17 bases in between. This CDR3 is built from 16 residues. The CDR3 region is CASSGGLQRVTDTQYF. DNA of the CDR3: TGTGCCAGTAGTGGAGGGCTCCAACGGGTCACAGATACGCAGTATTTT.

The CDR3 bases are TGTGCCAGCAGACCCGGGACAGTTAGCTCCTACGAGCAGTACTTC. Amino acids: CASRPGTVSSYEQYF. The V call is TRBV6-5, the J call TRBJ2-7; 7 nucleotides match TRBD1. The CDR3 runs to 15 residues. V gave up 6 bases and J gave up 0 bases; unmatched junction bases: 8. Germline CDR1 reads MNHEY; CDR2 reads SVGAGI.

The V and J genes are TRBV5-4 and TRBJ2-5; 8 positions agree with TRBD2. The J segment lost 5 bases and the V segment lost 1 base, leaving 4 bases of the junction unmatched. Germline V gene data show CDR1 as SGHNT and CDR2 as YYREEE (reference sequence). This CDR3 is built from 14 residues. Written as DNA, the CDR3 is TGTGCCAGCAGCTTGCGGGGGGGCCGGGAGACCCAGTACTTC. Protein product: CASSLRGGRETQYF.

CDR3 DNA sequence: TGTGCCAGCAGCTTGGGGAGTTTAGGTTCCTACGAGCAGTACTTC. Its protein is CASSLGSLGSYEQYF. The rearrangement joins TRBV5-4 to TRBJ2-7; unclear D gene. This CDR3 is 15 amino acids long. CDR1 SGHNT and CDR2 YYREEE come from the germline V gene (reference sequence). Trimming stripped 0 bases from V and 1 base from J, with 11 bases between.

This clone was recorded only once. The CDR3 DNA follows: TGCGCCAGCAGCTCACAGGGGGCCACTGAAGCTTTCTTT. It translates to CASSSQGATEAFF. The chain recombines TRBV5-1 with TRBJ1-1; 9 bases fit TRBD1. The CDR3 length is 13 residues. From germline, CDR1 is SGHRS and CDR2 YFSETQ. J lost 4 bases, V lost 3 bases, and 1 base had no gene match.

The CDR3 reads CSVVLAGRSEQFF. CDR3 DNA: TGCAGCGTGGTACTAGCGGGAAGAAGTGAGCAGTTCTTC. This chain joins TRBV29-1 and TRBJ2-1, with 10 bases matching TRBD2. Unmatched junction bases numbered 8, after V lost 6 bases and J lost 9 bases. CDR1 is SQVTM and CDR2 is ANQGSEA in the germline V gene. This CDR3 spans 13 amino acids.

This clone has a handful of counts. V is TRBV6-1 and J is TRBJ1-4; D unresolved. The CDR3 totals 15 residues. CDR1 is MNHNS and CDR2 is SASEGT in the germline V gene. The V gene lost 8 bases and the J gene lost 8 bases, with 21 bases spanning the gap. CDR3 in DNA: TGTGCCAGCCCCCACGCTTTACGGGCGGGGGAAAAACTGTTTTTT. The encoded protein is CASPHALRAGEKLFF.

The chain employs TRBV11-2 and TRBJ1-1, with TRBD1 matching over 8 bases. Germline V gene lookup returns CDR1 SGHAT and CDR2 FQNNGV. CDR3 size: 16 residues. With V trimmed by 5 bases and J by 4 bases, 12 bases remained unmatched. The CDR3 loop is CASSPRTGTYITEAFF. In DNA form, the CDR3 reads TGTGCCAGCAGCCCTAGGACAGGGACCTACATCACTGAAGCTTTCTTT.

This clone was seen a single time. V gene TRBV7-8 combines with J gene TRBJ1-1; TRBD1 aligns across 10 bases. CDR3 length: 17 amino acids. Losses at the gene ends were 5 bases for V and 4 bases for J; bases not matched to a gene: 13. The germline CDR1 and CDR2 sequences are SGHVS and FQNEAQ. The CDR3: CASSPRRDRGPGTEAFF. In nucleotides, the CDR3 is TGTGCCAGCAGCCCACGCAGGGACAGGGGCCCCGGCACTGAAGCTTTCTTT.